The rows below give T cell receptor beta chains drawn from one sample of a study of shared clonotypes between healthy human individuals. Sequenced by immunoSEQ multiplex PCR; TCRdb stores in-frame clones only, minus some. The sample includes over 400,000 clones, about 85% of them seen just once. Sequencing was performed on PBMCs. The receptor set was obtained from a woman aged 40 to 50 in good health. Some clones in this sample may be carry-over from other donors' samples. CDR3s leave out the opening cysteine and the closing phenylalanine or tryptophan.

V | CDR3
TRBV5-4 | ASSPSSSGNYGYT
TRBV5-1 | ASKRNREETQY
TRBV5-6 | ASSLRGYDYGYT
TRBV9 | ASSPKGLAGVGEQY
TRBV27 | ASSPYRGGSEAF
TRBV4-1 | ASSRGLFSYGYT
TRBV5-6 | ASSGVGQGADEQY
TRBV30 | AWSVLRLGGGNGELF
TRBV19 | ASRPGGTTEAF
TRBV28 | ASSPAGGARGYT
TRBV6-6 | ARSFASGRAGTQY
TRBV10-3 | AISESEKRQGNTEAF
TRBV4-1 | ASSQAAEQF
TRBV18 | ASSPAATYEQY
TRBV27 | ASSLRRTSSKGELF
TRBV15 | ATSRDLGRPNTEAF
TRBV29-1 | SVEADRAGYYEQY
TRBV5-1 | ASSLGTANSGNTIY
TRBV18 | ASSPGTVNQPQH
TRBV6-1 | ASSEALVTEAF
TRBV4-3 | ASSQDRARTDTQY
TRBV6-1 | ASRLGNQPQH
TRBV28 | ASSPTRDTQY
TRBV27 | ASSLRATPNYGYT
TRBV18 | ASSPRTREGTEAF
TRBV30 | AWSADRGLTGSPLH
TRBV5-4 | ASRSRQGQETQY
TRBV4-2 | ASSQSDRGNQPQH
TRBV11-3 | ASSWTINTEAF
TRBV28 | ASVPGQYQPQH
TRBV2 | ASSEAGLAGYRTYEQY
TRBV5-4 | ASRSGTDTGELF
TRBV14 | ASSQEIWVDEQY
TRBV6-1 | ASSEASGQGGYGYT
TRBV6-1 | ASSEARLAGSYEQY
TRBV7-6 | ASSLGPNSGANVLT
TRBV6-1 | ASIGQGGTYEQY
TRBV6-6 | ASRSGGEQY
TRBV28 | ASSSNRDRGLIGYEQY
TRBV28 | ASKEGGQTYEQY
TRBV7-3 | ASSFRIADSGDTQY
TRBV5-1 | ASSPDLVGTDTQY
TRBV25-1 | ASSIYGSPLH
TRBV10-3 | AISEGRPDTDTQY
TRBV10-2 | ASKSKPGELF
TRBV4-1 | ASSQEGENTEAF
TRBV18 | ASSPPSVGGEQF
TRBV9 | ASSVREGRFNEQF
TRBV7-9 | ASSSSRTEAF
TRBV18 | ASSLSGSDGYT
TRBV9 | ASSQRGGTGNTIY
TRBV5-1 | ASSSLAGVQETQY
TRBV30 | AWVPGGIYGYT
TRBV7-9 | ASRTTENTEAF
TRBV30 | ACQKGSNQPQH
TRBV7-9 | ASSLGRQNGNTIY
TRBV27 | ASRPQGTSGNTGELF
TRBV5-6 | ASSSSRTGGEKLF
TRBV10-2 | ASKKDTNTGELF